The clone carrying this T cell receptor beta chain was detected only once. This record comes from a study of shared T cell receptors in the human thymus. The table came from immunoSEQ multiplex PCR; TCRdb's copy has only in-frame clones and leaves some out. The sample consists of hundreds of thousands of clones, 95% of them appearing once. Sample: thymocytes. This TCR was recovered from a human donor.

The CDR3 nucleotides read TGTGCCAGCAGCCCCCGGACAGGGGGGGATGAAAAACTGTTTTTT. Its translation: CASSPRTGGDEKLFF. V usage is TRBV7-9 and J usage is TRBJ1-4; TRBD1 matches at 10 bases. Germline assignment: CDR1 SEHNR and CDR2 FQNEAQ (reference sequence). This CDR3 spans 15 amino acids. The V gene end was trimmed by 5 bases and the J gene end by 6 bases; junction bases not matched to a gene: 6. Variable domain in full (rest from reference TRBV7-9 and TRBJ1-4): DTGVSQNPRHKITKRGQNVTFRCDPISEHNRLYWYRQTLGQGPEFLTYFQNEAQLEKSRLLSDRFSAERPKGSFSTLEIQRTEQGDSAMYLCASSPRTGGDEKLFFGSGTQLSVL.